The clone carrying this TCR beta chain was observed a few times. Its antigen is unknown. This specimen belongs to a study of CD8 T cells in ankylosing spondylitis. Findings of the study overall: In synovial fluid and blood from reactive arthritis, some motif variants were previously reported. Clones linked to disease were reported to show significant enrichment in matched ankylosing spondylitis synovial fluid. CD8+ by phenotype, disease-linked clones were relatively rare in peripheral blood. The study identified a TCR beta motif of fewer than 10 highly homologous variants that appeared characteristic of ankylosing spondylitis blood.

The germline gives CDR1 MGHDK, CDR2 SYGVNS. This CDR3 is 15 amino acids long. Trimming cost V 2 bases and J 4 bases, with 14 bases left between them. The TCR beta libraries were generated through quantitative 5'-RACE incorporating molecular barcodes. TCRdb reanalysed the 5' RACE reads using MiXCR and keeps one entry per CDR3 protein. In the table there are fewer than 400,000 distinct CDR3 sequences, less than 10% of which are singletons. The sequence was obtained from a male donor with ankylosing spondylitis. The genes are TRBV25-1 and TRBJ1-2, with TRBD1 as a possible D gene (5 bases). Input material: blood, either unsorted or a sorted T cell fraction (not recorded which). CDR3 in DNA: TGTGCCAGCAGTGAAACTCGGGGGTTTGGCTATGGCTACACCTTC. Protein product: CASSETRGFGYGYTF.